Sequencing of this T cell receptor (beta chain) was carried out in a study of cytomegalovirus exposure and HLA in healthy donors. A multiplex PCR was run with 60 Vbeta primers and 13 Jbeta primers. The assay was immunoSEQ multiplex PCR, and TCRdb's table has in-frame clones only and misses some. There are under 200,000 clones in the sample; about 76% occur only once, and about 7.9% lies in the top ten. CDR1 and CDR2 from the germline V gene are SGHVS and FNYEAQ. This CDR3 has 15 residues. The J segment lost 5 bases and the V segment lost 5 bases, leaving 10 bases of the junction unmatched. The chain recombines TRBV7-6 with TRBJ2-7, with 9 bases lining up with TRBD1. The source of this sequence is a male donor in good health and CMV-seropositive. Sequencing was carried out using PBMCs. CDR3 in DNA: TGTGCCAGCAGCACGGGAGACAGGGGGATCAACGAGCAGTACTTC. Protein sequence: CASSTGDRGINEQYF.